One and the same sample provided the 4 T cell receptor beta chains below, sequenced in a study of cytomegalovirus exposure and HLA in healthy donors. 60 Vbeta and 13 Jbeta primers were used in PCR. Method: immunoSEQ multiplex PCR; TCRdb's copy keeps in-frame clones and lacks some. The data hold 200,000 to 250,000 clones, with approximately 82% observed a single time. The sequencing input was PBMCs. Receptors were obtained from a male donor in good health and CMV-seronegative.

V is TRBV14 and J is TRBJ2-7; 8 nucleotides agree with TRBD2. CDR3 size: 14 residues. Germline-derived CDR1 and CDR2 are SGHDN and FVKESK. With V trimmed by 2 bases and J by 6 bases, 6 bases remained unmatched. Here the CDR3 DNA reads TGTGCCAGCAGCCAAACTAGCGGAACCCTCGAGCAGTACTTC. This codes for CASSQTSGTLEQYF.

This chain uses TRBV19 with TRBJ1-2, with TRBD1 matching 8 bases. Germline CDR1 LNHDA, CDR2 SQIVND (reference sequence). V lost 7 bases and J lost 0; bases outside the gene matches: 4. The CDR3 has 14 residues. The CDR3 nucleotides are TGTGCCAGTAAACCGGACAGGGCTAACTATGGCTACACCTTC. Amino acid sequence: CASKPDRANYGYTF.

The gene calls are TRBV27 and TRBJ2-7, with a possible D match to TRBD1 (5 bases). V gave up 2 bases and J gave up 3 bases, with 11 bases separating them. CDR3 size: 14 residues. Germline V gene data show CDR1 as MNHEY and CDR2 as SMNVEV (reference sequence). In DNA form, the CDR3 reads TGTGCCAGCAGTTTAACAGGAGTTGGCTACGAGCAGTACTTC. It specifies CASSLTGVGYEQYF.

The gene calls are TRBV30 and TRBJ2-1, with 10 bases matching TRBD2. The CDR3 loop spans 18 amino acids. Germline lookup yields CDR1 GTSNPN and CDR2 SVGIG (reference sequence). Trimming removed 1 base from V and 2 bases from J; junction bases left unmatched: 11. The CDR3 DNA reads TGTGCCTGGAGTGCCTCGGGGATAGCGGGAGGAGCCTACAATGAGCAGTTCTTC. It translates to CAWSASGIAGGAYNEQFF.